A selection of T cell receptor beta chains follows, all from one sample in a study of blood T cell repertoires in COVID-19. TCRdb keeps only in-frame clones here, not all; method: immunoSEQ multiplex PCR. The repertoire includes 90,000 to 100,000 clones, just under 85% of them detected once, and more than 9% sits in the top ten. The source material was peripheral blood. The receptor source for this set is a man in his 70s with acute or convalescent COVID-19. CDR3s include the opening cysteine and the closing phenylalanine or tryptophan. D genes are given only for firm matches.

D,V,J,CDR3
TRBD1,TRBV29-1,TRBJ2-7,CSGGTGTGGEQYF
TRBD1,TRBV11-1,TRBJ1-6,CASSPRQGADSPLHF
.,TRBV2,TRBJ2-4,CVSSAGHLNIQYF
.,TRBV28,TRBJ2-1,CASSSGGTNNEQFF
TRBD2,TRBV5-4,TRBJ2-7,CASSFRSGGSYEQYF
.,TRBV10-3,TRBJ1-2,CAISDALGGGYTF
.,TRBV5-1,TRBJ1-2,CASSFDEGLGYTF
.,TRBV28,TRBJ1-1,CASRGPMNTEAFF
.,TRBV7-9,TRBJ2-3,CASSTTTSHFTDTQYF
TRBD1,TRBV25-1,TRBJ2-7,CASSEGTGGPYEQYF
TRBD2,TRBV19,TRBJ2-1,CASSNSGGPGQFF
TRBD1,TRBV6-5,TRBJ1-2,CASSSWTGGFYGYTF
.,TRBV6-2/TRBV6-3,TRBJ1-6,CASSFSGATAPLHF
TRBD1,TRBV7-2,TRBJ1-2,CASSLAWTGNYGYTF
.,TRBV30,TRBJ1-1,CACSLRAIEAFF
TRBD1,TRBV19,TRBJ1-1,CASNMGQGSEAFF
TRBD1,TRBV27,TRBJ1-4,CASSLSARGDNEKLFF
TRBD1,TRBV6-5,TRBJ1-6,CASSFRQGTYNSPLHF
TRBD1,TRBV6-5,TRBJ1-5,CASSYSIQGDQPQHF
.,TRBV27,TRBJ2-3,CASSRPSGGLSTDTQYF
.,TRBV7-3,TRBJ1-1,CASSDTNTEAFF
TRBD1,TRBV27,TRBJ1-1,CASSSGQATGGNTEAFF
.,TRBV18,TRBJ1-5,CASSPPAGSNSNQPQHF
TRBD1,TRBV29-1,TRBJ2-5,CSVEQGAVETQYF
.,TRBV28,TRBJ2-2,CASSPGQNTGELFF
TRBD1,TRBV6-5,TRBJ1-2,CASSKTGTGVGYTF
TRBD2,TRBV14,TRBJ2-1,CASSQESGKRDNEQFF
TRBD1,TRBV3-1/TRBV3-2,TRBJ1-2,CASSQGGQVYGYTF
.,TRBV20-1,TRBJ2-1,CSASLLEQFF
.,TRBV30,TRBJ1-5,CAWATGKDQPQHF
TRBD1,TRBV11-2,TRBJ1-6,CASSPDRAYNSPLHF
TRBD1,TRBV29-1,TRBJ1-2,CSVPSRTDRGFGGYTF
.,TRBV19,TRBJ1-1,CATRSPGAMNTEAFF
TRBD2,TRBV5-1,TRBJ2-7,CASRKAGAYEQYF
.,TRBV29-1,TRBJ1-4,CSVEDQRTAPGTNEKLFF
.,TRBV27,TRBJ1-6,CASSEGVGNSPLHF
TRBD1,TRBV5-1,TRBJ2-2,CASSRGQGNTGELFF
.,TRBV19,TRBJ1-1,CASTRGGTPGTEAFF
.,TRBV19,TRBJ1-2,CASSWPNLREYYGYTF
TRBD2,TRBV30,TRBJ2-1,CAWSKGLAGGPYNEQFF
.,TRBV25-1,TRBJ1-5,CASSEYIHRVDQPQHF
TRBD1,TRBV11-3,TRBJ2-6,CASSPSGGSGANVLTF
.,TRBV5-8,TRBJ2-7,CASSLGRTRSSYEQYF
.,TRBV12-3/TRBV12-4,TRBJ1-2,CASSLRQYHGYTF
TRBD1,TRBV5-1,TRBJ1-4,CASSLDGTGPKLFF
TRBD1,TRBV6-5,TRBJ1-2,CASSYSTKGQNYGYTF
TRBD2,TRBV2,TRBJ2-3,CASSSWAGGTDTQYF
TRBD1,TRBV7-9,TRBJ1-1,CASSVDGQGAEAFF